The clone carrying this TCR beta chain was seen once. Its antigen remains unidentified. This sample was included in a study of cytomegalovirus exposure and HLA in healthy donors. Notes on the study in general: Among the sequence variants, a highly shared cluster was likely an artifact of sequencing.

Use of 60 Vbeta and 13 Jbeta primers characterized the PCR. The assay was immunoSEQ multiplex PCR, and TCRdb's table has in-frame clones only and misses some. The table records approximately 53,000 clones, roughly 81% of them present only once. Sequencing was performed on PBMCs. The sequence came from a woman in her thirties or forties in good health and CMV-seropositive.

As DNA, the CDR3 is TGTGCCAGCAGTGAGCTAGTGTCGACTGAGCAGTTCTTC. This gives the protein CASSELVSTEQFF. The chain recombines TRBV6-1 with TRBJ2-1, with D hard to call. The CDR3 runs to 13 residues. Per the germline V gene, CDR1 is MNHNS and CDR2 is SASEGT. The V end lost 3 bases, the J end lost 9 bases, and 12 bases lay between the germline ends.